This record looks at one T cell receptor (beta chain) sequence and its context. This specimen comes from a study of blood T cell dynamics during melanoma immunotherapy. Study overall: Metastatic melanoma patients received first-line pembrolizumab or nivolumab plus ipilimumab.

Indicated time point: week 3, after first cycle of checkpoint inhibitor. Blood was drawn before treatment and at week 3 after checkpoint blockade. Each bulk PBMC sample had approximately 400 ng DNA loaded. Profiling relied on immunoSEQ multiplex PCR, and the TCRdb table lists in-frame clones only, not all of them. The sample has about 8,400 clones, 85% to 90% seen once. The germline CDR1 and CDR2 sequences are SGDLS and YYNGEE. V dropped 2 bases and J dropped 8 bases, with 10 bases sitting between them. CDR3 size: 12 residues. The chain recombines TRBV9 with TRBJ1-2; D is possibly TRBD1 (5 bases). The TCR sequence derives from a human donor with melanoma. The sequencing here drew on blood, taken from a patient treated with checkpoint blockade. The CDR3 DNA follows: TGTGCCAGCAGCGTCCTGCAGGGCGGCTACACCTTC. As protein: CASSVLQGGYTF.